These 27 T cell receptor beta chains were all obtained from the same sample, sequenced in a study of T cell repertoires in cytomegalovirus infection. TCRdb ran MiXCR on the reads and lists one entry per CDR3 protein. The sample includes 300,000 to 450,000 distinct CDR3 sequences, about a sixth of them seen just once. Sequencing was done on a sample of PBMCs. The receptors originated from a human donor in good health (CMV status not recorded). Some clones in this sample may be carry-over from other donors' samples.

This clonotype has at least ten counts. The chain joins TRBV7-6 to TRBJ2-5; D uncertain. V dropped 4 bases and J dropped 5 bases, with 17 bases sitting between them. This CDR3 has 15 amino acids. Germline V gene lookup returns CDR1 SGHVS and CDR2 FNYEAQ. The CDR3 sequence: CASSSSPTSKETQYF. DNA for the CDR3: TGTGCCAGCAGCTCCAGCCCTACTTCGAAGGAGACCCAGTACTTC. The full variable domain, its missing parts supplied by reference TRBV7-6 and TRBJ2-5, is GAGVSQSPRYKVTKRGQDVALRCDPISGHVSLYWYRQALGQGPEFLTYFNYEAQQDKSGLPNDRFSAERPEGSISTLTIQRTEQRDSAMYRCASSSSPTSKETQYFGPGTRLLVL.

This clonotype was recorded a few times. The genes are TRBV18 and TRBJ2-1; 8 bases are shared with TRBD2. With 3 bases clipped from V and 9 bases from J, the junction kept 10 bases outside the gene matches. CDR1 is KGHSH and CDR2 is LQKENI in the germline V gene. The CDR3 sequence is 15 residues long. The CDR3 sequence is CASSPETGGSGEQFF. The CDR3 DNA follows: TGTGCCAGCTCACCGGAAACGGGAGGGAGTGGTGAGCAGTTCTTC.

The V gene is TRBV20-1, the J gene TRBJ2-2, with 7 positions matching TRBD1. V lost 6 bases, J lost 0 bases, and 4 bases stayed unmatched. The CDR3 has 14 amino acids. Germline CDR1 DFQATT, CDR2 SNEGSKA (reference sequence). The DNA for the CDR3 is TGCAGTGCCGGACAGGCCCCGAACACCGGGGAGCTGTTTTTT. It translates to CSAGQAPNTGELFF.

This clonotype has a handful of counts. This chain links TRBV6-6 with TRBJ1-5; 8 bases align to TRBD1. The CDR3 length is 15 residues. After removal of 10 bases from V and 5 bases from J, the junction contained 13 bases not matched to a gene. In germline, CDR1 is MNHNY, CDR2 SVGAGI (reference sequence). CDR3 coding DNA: TGTGCCACCGTACAGGGGGGATGGAGCGATCAGCCCCAGCATTTT. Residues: CATVQGGWSDQPQHF.

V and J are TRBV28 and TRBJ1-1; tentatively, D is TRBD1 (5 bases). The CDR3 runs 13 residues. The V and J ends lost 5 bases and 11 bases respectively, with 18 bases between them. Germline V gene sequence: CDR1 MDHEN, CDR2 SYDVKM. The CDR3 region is CASSTGTAVEAFF. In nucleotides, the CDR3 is TGTGCCAGCAGTACCGGGACCGCGGTTGAGGCTTTCTTT.

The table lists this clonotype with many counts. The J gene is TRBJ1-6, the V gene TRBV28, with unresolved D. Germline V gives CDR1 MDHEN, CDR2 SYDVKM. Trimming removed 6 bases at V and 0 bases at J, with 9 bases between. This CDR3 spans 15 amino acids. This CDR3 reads CASSPDTSYNSPLHF. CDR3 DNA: TGTGCCAGCAGCCCAGATACCTCCTATAATTCACCCCTCCACTTT.

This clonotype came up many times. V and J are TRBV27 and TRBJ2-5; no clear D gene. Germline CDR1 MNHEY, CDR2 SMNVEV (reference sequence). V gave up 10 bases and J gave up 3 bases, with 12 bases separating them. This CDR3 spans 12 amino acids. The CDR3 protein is CANLRTEETQYF. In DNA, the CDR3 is TGTGCCAACCTTAGGACGGAAGAGACCCAGTACTTC.

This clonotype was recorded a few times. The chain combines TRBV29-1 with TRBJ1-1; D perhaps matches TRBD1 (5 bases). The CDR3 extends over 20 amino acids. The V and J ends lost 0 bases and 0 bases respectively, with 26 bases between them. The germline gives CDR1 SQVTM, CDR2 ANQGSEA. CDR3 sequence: CSVEDLLWGSVEVVNTEAFF. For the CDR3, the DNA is TGCAGCGTTGAAGATCTTCTGTGGGGCAGTGTGGAGGTAGTGAACACTGAAGCTTTCTTT.

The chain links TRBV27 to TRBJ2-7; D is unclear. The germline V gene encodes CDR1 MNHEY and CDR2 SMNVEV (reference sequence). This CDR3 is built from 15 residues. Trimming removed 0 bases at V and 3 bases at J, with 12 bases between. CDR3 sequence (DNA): TGTGCCAGCAGTTTATCGAGTGTCTCGTACTACGAGCAGTACTTC. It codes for CASSLSSVSYYEQYF.

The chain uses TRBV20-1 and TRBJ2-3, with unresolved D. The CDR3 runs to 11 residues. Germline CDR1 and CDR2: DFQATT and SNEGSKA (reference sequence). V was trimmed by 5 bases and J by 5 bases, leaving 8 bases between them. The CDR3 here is CSASERDTQYF. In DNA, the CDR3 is TGCAGTGCTTCTGAGAGAGATACGCAGTATTTT.

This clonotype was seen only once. The CDR3 here is CSVLPGWAQPQHF. The DNA of the CDR3 is TGCAGTGTCCTCCCAGGGTGGGCACAGCCCCAGCATTTT. The V call is TRBV20-1, the J call TRBJ1-5; a weak D match, TRBD1 (5 bases). V was trimmed by 7 bases and J by 7 bases, leaving 17 bases between them. CDR1 and CDR2 (germline): DFQATT, SNEGSKA (reference sequence). The CDR3 consists of 13 residues.

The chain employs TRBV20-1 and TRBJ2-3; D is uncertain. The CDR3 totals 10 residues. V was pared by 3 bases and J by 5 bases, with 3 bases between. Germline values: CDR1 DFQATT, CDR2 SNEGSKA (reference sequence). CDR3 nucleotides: TGCAGTGCTAGTAGAGATACGCAGTATTTT. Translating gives CSASRDTQYF.

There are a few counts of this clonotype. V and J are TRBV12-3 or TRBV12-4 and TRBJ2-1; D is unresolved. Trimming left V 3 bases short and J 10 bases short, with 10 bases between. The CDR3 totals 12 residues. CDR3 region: CASSFSAPEQFF. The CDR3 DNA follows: TGTGCCAGCAGTTTCTCTGCCCCGGAGCAGTTCTTC.

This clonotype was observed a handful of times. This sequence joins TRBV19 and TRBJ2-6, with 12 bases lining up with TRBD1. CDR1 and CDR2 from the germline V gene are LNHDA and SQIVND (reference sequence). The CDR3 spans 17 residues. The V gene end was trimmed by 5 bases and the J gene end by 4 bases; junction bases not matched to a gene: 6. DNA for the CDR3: TGTGCCAGTAGTGGGACAGGGGGCGCTCTGGGGGCCAACGTCCTGACTTTC. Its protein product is CASSGTGGALGANVLTF.

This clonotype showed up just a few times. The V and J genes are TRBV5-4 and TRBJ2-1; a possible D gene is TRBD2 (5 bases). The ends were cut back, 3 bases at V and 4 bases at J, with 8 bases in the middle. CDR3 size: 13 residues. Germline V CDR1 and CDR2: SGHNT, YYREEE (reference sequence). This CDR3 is CASSSREYNEQFF. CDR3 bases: TGTGCCAGCAGCTCAAGGGAGTACAATGAGCAGTTCTTC.

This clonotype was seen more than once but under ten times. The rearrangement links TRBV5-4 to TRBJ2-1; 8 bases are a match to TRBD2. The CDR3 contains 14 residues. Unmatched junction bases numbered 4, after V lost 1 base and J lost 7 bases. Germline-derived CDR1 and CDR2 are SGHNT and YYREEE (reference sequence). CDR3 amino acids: CASSLTGGANEQFF. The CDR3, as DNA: TGTGCCAGCAGCTTGACGGGGGGGGCGAATGAGCAGTTCTTC. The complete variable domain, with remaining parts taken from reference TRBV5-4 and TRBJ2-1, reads ETGVTQSPTHLIKTRGQQVTLRCSSQSGHNTVSWYQQALGQGPQFIFQYYREEENGRGNFPPRFSGLQFPNYSSELNVNALELDDSALYLCASSLTGGANEQFFGPGTRLTVL.

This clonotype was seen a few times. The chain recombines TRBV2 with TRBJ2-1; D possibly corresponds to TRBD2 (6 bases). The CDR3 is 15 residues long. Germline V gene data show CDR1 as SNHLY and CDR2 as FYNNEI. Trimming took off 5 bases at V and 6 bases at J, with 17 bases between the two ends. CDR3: CASSSGVLGGNEQFF. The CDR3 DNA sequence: TGTGCCAGCAGTTCTGGGGTCCTGGGGGGCAATGAGCAGTTCTTC.

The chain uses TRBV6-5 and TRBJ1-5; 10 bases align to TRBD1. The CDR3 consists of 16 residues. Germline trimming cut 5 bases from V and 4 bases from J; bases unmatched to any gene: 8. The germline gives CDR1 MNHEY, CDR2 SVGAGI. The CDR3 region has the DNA TGTGCCAGCAGTCCAGACAGGGGGCGGATGAATCAGCCCCAGCATTTT. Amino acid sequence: CASSPDRGRMNQPQHF.

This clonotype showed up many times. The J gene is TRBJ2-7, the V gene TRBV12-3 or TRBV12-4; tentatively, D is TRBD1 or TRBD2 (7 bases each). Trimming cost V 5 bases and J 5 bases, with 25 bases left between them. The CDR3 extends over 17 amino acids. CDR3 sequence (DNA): TGTGCCAGCAGTCGACAGGGAAGAGGCGGGAGCTCGGACGAGCAGTACTTC. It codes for CASSRQGRGGSSDEQYF.

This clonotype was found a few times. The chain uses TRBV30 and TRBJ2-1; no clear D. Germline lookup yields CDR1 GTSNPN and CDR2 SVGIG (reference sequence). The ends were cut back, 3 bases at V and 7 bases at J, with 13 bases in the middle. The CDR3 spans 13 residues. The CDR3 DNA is TGTGCCTGGAGCCACCCGTGGTTGAATGAGCAGTTCTTC. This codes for CAWSHPWLNEQFF.

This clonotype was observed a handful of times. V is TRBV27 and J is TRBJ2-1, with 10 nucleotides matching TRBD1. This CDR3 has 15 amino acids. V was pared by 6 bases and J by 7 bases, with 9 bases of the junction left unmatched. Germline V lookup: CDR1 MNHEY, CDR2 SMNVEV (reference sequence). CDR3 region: CASRLPGTGENEQFF. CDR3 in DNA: TGTGCCAGCAGATTACCCGGGACAGGGGAAAATGAGCAGTTCTTC.

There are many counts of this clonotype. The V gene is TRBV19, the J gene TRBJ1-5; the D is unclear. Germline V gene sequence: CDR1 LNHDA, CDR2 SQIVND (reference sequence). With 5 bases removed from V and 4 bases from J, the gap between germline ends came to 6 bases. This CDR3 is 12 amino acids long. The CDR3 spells CASSRSNQPQHF. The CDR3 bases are TGTGCCAGTAGTCGAAGTAATCAGCCCCAGCATTTT.

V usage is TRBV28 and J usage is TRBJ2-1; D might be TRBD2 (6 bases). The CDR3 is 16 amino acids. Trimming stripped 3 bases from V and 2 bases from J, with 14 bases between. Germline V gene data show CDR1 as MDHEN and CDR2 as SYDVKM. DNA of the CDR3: TGTGCCAGCAGTTTGCCGGGAGACTGGGCCTACAATGAGCAGTTCTTC. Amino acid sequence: CASSLPGDWAYNEQFF.

In DNA form, the CDR3 reads TGTGCCAGTAGTAAAAAGGGACAGGGGGATCGCAATGAGCAGTTCTTC. This sequence encodes CASSKKGQGDRNEQFF. The chain links TRBV19 to TRBJ2-1; 11 bases match TRBD1. The CDR3 is 16 residues long. The V segment lost 4 bases and the J segment 6 bases; nucleotides outside the gene matches: 8. The germline gives CDR1 LNHDA, CDR2 SQIVND (reference sequence).

The CDR3 DNA is TGCAGTGTAGGGAGCGGGGGGATGTTAGATACGCAGTATTTT. Its protein is CSVGSGGMLDTQYF. This chain joins TRBV20-1 and TRBJ2-3; TRBD2 matches 9 bases. Germline CDR1 is DFQATT and CDR2 is SNEGSKA (reference sequence). The J segment lost 5 bases and the V segment lost 7 bases, leaving 10 bases of the junction unmatched. This CDR3 is 14 amino acids long.

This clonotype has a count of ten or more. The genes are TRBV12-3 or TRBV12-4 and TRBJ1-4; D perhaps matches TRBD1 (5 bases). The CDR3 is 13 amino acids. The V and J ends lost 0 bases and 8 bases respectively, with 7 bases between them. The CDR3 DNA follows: TGTGCCAGCAGTTTAGCCGGGACGGAAAAACTGTTTTTT. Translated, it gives CASSLAGTEKLFF.

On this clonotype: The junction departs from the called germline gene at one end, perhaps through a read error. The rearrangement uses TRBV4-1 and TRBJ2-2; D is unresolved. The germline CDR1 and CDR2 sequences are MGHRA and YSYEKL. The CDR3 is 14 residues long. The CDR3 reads CASRRQINTGELFF. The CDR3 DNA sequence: TGTGCCAGCAGGCGGCAGATAAACACCGGGGAGCTGTTTTTT.